A single T cell receptor (beta chain) is shown here with its context. Its target is not known. There are 15 residues in the CDR3. Per the germline V gene, CDR1 is SGHAT and CDR2 is FQNNGV. Deletions cut 1 base from V and 0 bases from J, with 9 bases between. The data stem from a study of OX40 agonist ivuxolimab in advanced cancers. Whole-study context: The study gave patients intravenous ivuxolimab at 0.01 to 10 mg/kg every 2 weeks. Study-wide results and caveats: It was not determined which antigens were specifically recognized by the peripheral T cells that had undergone clonal expansion.

Measured with immunoSEQ multiplex PCR; TCRdb has only the in-frame clones, and not every one. Seen here are some 50,000 clones, around 80% observed once, and the top ten hold roughly 2.5%. This chain connects TRBV11-2 to TRBJ1-1; D is possibly TRBD1 (5 bases). The sequence was collected from an adult with an advanced solid tumor such as melanoma, head and neck, liver or kidney cancer. The specimen comprised CD4+ or CD8+ T cells sorted from blood, sampled in a trial of the OX40 agonist ivuxolimab. The CDR3, as DNA: TGTGCCAGCAGCTTAGCGGCCAGGGTGAACACTGAAGCTTTCTTT. This gives the protein CASSLAARVNTEAFF.